Listed here is a single TCR beta chain. Antigen unknown. The entry originates in a study of T cell responses to AZD1222 COVID-19 vaccine. Study observations and caveats: Spike-specific TCR repertoires showed rising breadth and depth after two AZD1222 doses.

The V gene lost 5 bases and the J gene lost 3 bases, with 17 bases spanning the gap. Germline CDR1 and CDR2: LNHNV and YYDKDF (reference sequence). CDR3 length equals 15 residues. Clones were read by immunoSEQ multiplex PCR, and TCRdb kept only the in-frame ones, dropping some. The data contain approximately 140,000 clones, under 95% of them seen just once; the ten biggest clones take up around 5.2%. This TCR came from an adult in good health. This sequence joins TRBV15 and TRBJ2-7; D may be TRBD1 (6 bases). This specimen consisted of peripheral blood, obtained on day 0 of AZD1222 vaccination. As DNA, the CDR3 is TGTGCCACCAGCCAGAAAAAGCAGGGGATCTACGAGCAGTACTTC. This encodes CATSQKKQGIYEQYF.